A single sample gave rise to the 10 T cell receptor beta chains below, sequenced in a study of human T cells and chemical hapten exposure. Time point: patch test 2, 6 weeks after DPC sensitization. Treatment here: therapeutic diphenylcyclopropenone sensitization with weekly scalp DPC. TCRdb used MiXCR to reprocess the RACE reads, holding one entry per CDR3 protein. The sample contains roughly 40,000 distinct CDR3 sequences, 8.9% of which appear only once. The sequencing here drew on whole blood, taken in connection with sensitization to the hapten diphenylcyclopropenone (DPC). Every receptor here comes from a woman aged 40 to 50 with alopecia areata. Some clones in this sample may be carry-over from other donors' samples.

This rearrangement joins TRBV4-3 to TRBJ2-2, with TRBD1 identical over 7 bases. The CDR3 runs to 15 residues. J lost 6 bases, V lost 2 bases, and 6 bases had no gene match. Germline lookup yields CDR1 LGHNA and CDR2 YSLEER. DNA for the CDR3: TGCGCCAGCAGCCAACACAGGGGCTCAGCCGGGGAGCTGTTTTTT. This encodes CASSQHRGSAGELFF.

This clonotype showed up many times. This chain connects TRBV6-4 to TRBJ1-6; D is unclear. CDR3 length equals 14 residues. The germline V gene encodes CDR1 MRHNA and CDR2 SNTAGT. Trimming removed 3 bases at V and 5 bases at J, with 8 bases between. CDR3 in amino acids: CASSESEDNSPLHF. The CDR3 coding sequence is TGTGCCAGCAGTGAGTCGGAGGATAATTCACCCCTCCACTTT.

This clonotype was counted ten times or more. The CDR3 coding sequence is TGTGCCAGCAGTGGGACACCGAACACCGGGGAGCTGTTTTTT. Residues: CASSGTPNTGELFF. V is TRBV2 and J is TRBJ2-2, with TRBD1 as a possible D gene (5 bases). Per the germline V gene, CDR1 is SNHLY and CDR2 is FYNNEI. The CDR3 runs to 14 residues. Trimming shortened V by 4 bases and J by 0 bases, and 6 bases separated the two germline ends.

This clonotype appeared many times. This CDR3 is CAISEGGSLSEQYF. The CDR3 DNA follows: TGTGCCATCAGTGAGGGCGGCTCACTGAGCGAGCAGTACTTC. The chain uses TRBV10-3 and TRBJ2-7; D ambiguous. The germline CDR1 and CDR2 sequences are ENHRY and SYGVKD. The CDR3 spans 14 residues. Between the trimmed V and J ends, which lost 2 bases and 6 bases, there was a span of 14 bases.

This clonotype was observed many times. The V gene is TRBV29-1, the J gene TRBJ1-1; D is ambiguous. The CDR3 has 14 residues. Germline V lookup: CDR1 SQVTM, CDR2 ANQGSEA. Trimming removed 2 bases from V and 0 bases from J, with 10 bases in between. The chain's CDR3 is CSVETTRMNTEAFF. Here the CDR3 DNA reads TGCAGCGTTGAAACCACAAGGATGAACACTGAAGCTTTCTTT.

In its sample, this clonotype was seen many times. The chain links TRBV11-2 to TRBJ1-2; D ambiguous. This CDR3 spans 9 amino acids. Germline-derived CDR1 and CDR2 are SGHAT and FQNNGV. V lost 5 bases and J 10 bases, leaving 5 bases between the germline ends. CDR3 sequence reads: CASSPPYTF. Written as DNA, the CDR3 is TGTGCCAGCAGCCCCCCCTACACCTTC.

This clonotype was recorded many times. The CDR3 DNA follows: TGTGCCAGCAGCCCGGGGACTAGCTCTCTCACCGGGGAGCTGTTTTTT. It is translated as CASSPGTSSLTGELFF. The rearrangement links TRBV7-2 to TRBJ2-2, with 9 bases aligning to TRBD2. CDR1 is SGHTA and CDR2 is FQGNSA in the germline V gene. The CDR3 covers 16 residues. V lost 5 bases to trimming and J lost 4 bases; unmatched junction nucleotides: 8.

This clonotype was found a few times. This sequence joins TRBV7-2 and TRBJ2-3; possible D gene TRBD2, 6 bases. Germline CDR1 SGHTA, CDR2 FQGNSA. The CDR3 is 14 amino acids. V shed 5 bases and J shed 2 bases, with 11 bases lying between them. This CDR3 is CASSPGLATDTQYF. CDR3 DNA: TGTGCCAGCAGCCCGGGACTGGCCACAGATACGCAGTATTTT. The whole variable domain, filled in from reference TRBV7-2 and TRBJ2-3, reads GAGVSQSPSNKVTEKGKDVELRCDPISGHTALYWYRQSLGQGLEFLIYFQGNSAPDKSGLPSDRFSAERTGGSVSTLTIQRTQQEDSAVYLCASSPGLATDTQYFGPGTRLTVL.

The J gene is TRBJ2-2, the V gene TRBV7-2; D may be TRBD2 (6 bases). With 5 bases removed from V and 9 bases from J, the gap between germline ends came to 16 bases. The CDR3 has 14 amino acids. Looked up from germline, CDR1 is SGHTA and CDR2 is FQGNSA. The DNA of the CDR3 is TGTGCCAGCAGCCCCGTGGTCGGGAGAAGGGAGCTGTTTTTT. Its translation: CASSPVVGRRELFF.

This clonotype has ten or more counts. The chain has TRBV5-5 and TRBJ2-4, with 10 bases that match TRBD1. Looked up from germline, CDR1 is SGHKS and CDR2 is YYEKEE (reference sequence). Trimming removed 4 bases from V and 9 bases from J; junction bases left unmatched: 10. The CDR3 consists of 15 residues. The CDR3 DNA reads as TGTGCCAGCAGCGGGGCGGGACAGGGGAGTATCATTCAGTACTTC. Its translation: CASSGAGQGSIIQYF.